This entry lists 9 T cell receptor beta chains sequenced from one sample in a study of CD8 T cells in ankylosing spondylitis. TCRdb called the 5' RACE reads again in MiXCR, with one record for every CDR3 protein. This sample has about 240,000 distinct CDR3 sequences, with around 11% found just once. The sequencing input was blood, either unsorted or a sorted T cell fraction (not recorded which). The receptors here all came from a male donor with ankylosing spondylitis or in good health (not recorded which).

This clonotype was observed a few times. The CDR3 DNA sequence: TGTGCCAGCAGCCAGGCGACTCTTGGCACAGATACGCAGTATTTT. The encoded protein is CASSQATLGTDTQYF. The chain couples TRBV3-1 to TRBJ2-3, with no clear D. Per germline, CDR1 LGHDT and CDR2 YNNKEL (reference sequence). CDR3 length equals 15 residues. Trimming cost V 3 bases and J 1 base, with 11 bases left between them.

There are many counts of this clonotype. This sequence joins TRBV12-3 or TRBV12-4 and TRBJ2-7; the D gene is possibly TRBD1 (5 bases). Trimming removed 1 base at V and 3 bases at J, with 13 bases between. The CDR3 is 15 amino acids. The CDR3 nucleotides read TGTGCCAGCAGTTTAGGGACACCCAAGAGCTACGAGCAGTACTTC. This gives the protein CASSLGTPKSYEQYF.

Many counts were recorded for this clonotype. This sequence joins TRBV5-1 and TRBJ1-4; 7 bases fit TRBD1. V trimming: 7 bases; J trimming: 1 base; junction bases outside the gene matches: 1. Germline assignment: CDR1 SGHRS and CDR2 YFSETQ. The CDR3 loop spans 13 amino acids. CDR3 coding DNA: TGCGCCAGCCGGGACAGAACTAATGAAAAACTGTTTTTT. Translating it yields CASRDRTNEKLFF.

With respect to this clonotype: Since a much larger clone is just one base distant, this may be a read error. Here the CDR3 reads CASTRDLKGRENTEAFF. In DNA, the CDR3 is TGCGCCAGCACAAGAGACCTTAAAGGACGGGAGAACACTGAAGCTTTCTTT. This rearrangement joins TRBV5-1 to TRBJ1-1; D not certain. V shed 6 bases and J shed 1 base, with 22 bases lying between them. CDR3 length: 17 residues. Germline V gene lookup returns CDR1 SGHRS and CDR2 YFSETQ.

The V call is TRBV11-2, the J call TRBJ2-2; 7 positions agree with TRBD2. Trimming took 4 bases from V and 5 from J; bases not matched to a gene: 13. Germline values: CDR1 SGHAT, CDR2 FQNNGV. The CDR3 runs to 17 residues. CDR3 DNA: TGTGCCAGCAGCTCTGACGAACTAGCGCCGAGGACCGGGGAGCTGTTTTTT. This gives the protein CASSSDELAPRTGELFF.

This clonotype was observed many times. The genes are TRBV6-6 and TRBJ1-1, with D uncertain. CDR3 length: 11 amino acids. Trimming stripped 0 bases from V and 7 bases from J, with 3 bases between. The V gene's germline CDR1 is MNHNY and CDR2 SVGAGI (reference sequence). The CDR3 protein is CASSYSSEAFF. Written as DNA, the CDR3 is TGTGCCAGCAGTTACTCGAGTGAAGCTTTCTTT.

There are many counts of this clonotype. Here the CDR3 reads CASKVGAEPNQPQHF. The CDR3 DNA sequence: TGCGCCAGCAAAGTAGGGGCCGAGCCCAATCAGCCCCAGCATTTT. The V call is TRBV5-1, the J call TRBJ1-5, with D maybe TRBD1 (5 bases). Germline-derived CDR1 and CDR2 are SGHRS and YFSETQ. The CDR3 runs 15 residues. V shed 6 bases and J shed 3 bases, with 16 bases lying between them. Variable domain in full (rest from reference TRBV5-1 and TRBJ1-5): KAGVTQTPRYLIKTRGQQVTLSCSPISGHRSVSWYQQTPGQGLQFLFEYFSETQRNKGNFPGRFSGRQFSNSRSEMNVSTLELGDSALYLCASKVGAEPNQPQHFGDGTRLSIL.

This clonotype was recorded a few times. V usage is TRBV11-1 and J usage is TRBJ2-1; D is tentatively TRBD1 or TRBD2 (6 bases each). Germline loops: CDR1 SGHAT, CDR2 FQDESV (reference sequence). This CDR3 comprises 20 residues. Trimming removed 5 bases at V and 0 bases at J, with 26 bases between. The chain's CDR3 is CASSQTGAHRGISSYNEQFF. The CDR3 coding sequence is TGTGCCAGCAGCCAAACGGGGGCTCACCGGGGCATAAGCTCCTACAATGAGCAGTTCTTC. The full variable domain, with the rest looked up from reference TRBV11-1 and TRBJ2-1, is EAEVAQSPRYKITEKSQAVAFWCDPISGHATLYWYRQILGQGPELLVQFQDESVVDDSQLPKDRFSAERLKGVDSTLKIQPAELGDSAMYLCASSQTGAHRGISSYNEQFFGPGTRLTVL.

This clonotype was detected ten times or more. This chain uses TRBV5-1 with TRBJ2-2; TRBD1 agrees at 9 bases. Trimming removed 0 bases from V and 6 bases from J; junction bases left unmatched: 6. The germline gives CDR1 SGHRS, CDR2 YFSETQ. This CDR3 has 16 amino acids. The CDR3 DNA reads TGCGCCAGCAGCTTGGTGGACAGGGGTAATGCCGGGGAGCTGTTTTTT. Translation: CASSLVDRGNAGELFF.